The 5 T cell receptor beta chains below all came from one sample that was sequenced in a study of T-cell memory formation after mild COVID-19. TCRdb redid the calling of the 5' RACE reads with MiXCR, one entry per CDR3 protein. The repertoire has more than 250,000 distinct CDR3 sequences, 16% of them found once; the top ten carry roughly 21%. The sample was PBMCs or a T cell subset sorted from them (not recorded which). These receptors all stem from a man between 18 and 29 years old who had mild COVID-19 (a few samples of this study predate the infection). Cell type and time point are not known.

This chain links TRBV5-1 with TRBJ2-1; possibly TRBD2 for D (5 bases). Trimming cost V 7 bases and J 4 bases, with 12 bases left between them. CDR1 is SGHRS, CDR2 YFSETQ, per germline. This CDR3 contains 13 residues. The CDR3: CASRPSGYNEQFF. CDR3 coding DNA: TGCGCCAGCCGCCCGAGCGGTTACAATGAGCAGTTCTTC.

A few counts support this clonotype. The chain combines TRBV5-1 with TRBJ1-3; D is possibly TRBD1 (6 bases). Germline loops: CDR1 SGHRS, CDR2 YFSETQ. V lost 0 bases and J lost 0, with 13 bases in between. The CDR3 has 17 residues. CDR3 protein: CASSLAVGGHSGNTIYF. For the CDR3, the DNA is TGCGCCAGCAGCTTGGCCGTCGGGGGACACTCTGGAAACACCATATATTTT.

This clonotype was counted a few times. This chain connects TRBV20-1 to TRBJ2-7; D gene uncertain. This CDR3 contains 13 residues. With 2 bases removed from V and 7 bases from J, the gap between germline ends came to 15 bases. Germline V gene lookup returns CDR1 DFQATT and CDR2 SNEGSKA (reference sequence). CDR3 DNA: TGCAGTGCTAGACATCCCGACGCGCAAGAGCAGTACGTC. This gives the protein CSARHPDAQEQYV.

The chain employs TRBV3-1 and TRBJ2-6; no reliable D call. Trimming left V 4 bases short and J 3 bases short, with 13 bases between. Looked up from germline, CDR1 is LGHDT and CDR2 is YNNKEL (reference sequence). The CDR3 totals 16 residues. Written as DNA, the CDR3 is TGTGCCAGCAGCCCTAGGGTGGGCAGTGGGGCCAACGTCCTGACTTTC. It encodes CASSPRVGSGANVLTF.

This clonotype was counted only a few times. V is TRBV28 and J is TRBJ1-2, with D perhaps matching TRBD1 (5 bases). Per the germline V gene, CDR1 is MDHEN and CDR2 is SYDVKM. Trimming pared 6 bases from V and 4 bases from J, leaving 12 bases between. The CDR3 spans 13 residues. In nucleotides, the CDR3 is TGTGCCAGCAGCCCAAGGGACCGCTATGGCTACACCTTC. Translation gives CASSPRDRYGYTF.